A single sample is the source of the 9 T cell receptor beta chains below, sequenced in a study of blood T cells in healthy people across ages. Next came a second PCR, run for about 6 to 11 cycles, which used a sample-barcoded 5' primer along with a J-beta primer mix. In TCRdb, the 5' RACE reads were re-called with MiXCR into one record per CDR3 protein. Here the sample spans approximately 700,000 distinct CDR3 sequences, approximately 30% being singletons. Sequencing input: blood. The receptors shown here come from a woman aged 80 or over in good health.

This sequence joins TRBV6-1 and TRBJ1-1; D gene ambiguous. The CDR3 sequence is 13 residues long. Trimming took 5 bases from V and 4 from J, leaving 11 bases between them. In germline, CDR1 is MNHNS, CDR2 SASEGT. As DNA, the CDR3 is TGTGCCAGCAGTCACACGTCTAGCACTGAAGCTTTCTTT. Its protein is CASSHTSSTEAFF.

This clonotype was picked up many times. The chain uses TRBV29-1 and TRBJ1-1, with D tentatively TRBD1 (6 bases). The CDR3 has 13 residues. Trimming removed 4 bases from V and 5 bases from J, with 14 bases in between. Germline CDR1 SQVTM, CDR2 ANQGSEA. The DNA for the CDR3 is TGCAGCGTTGTCCAGGGGAGTAGTACTGAAGCTTTCTTT. Its translation is CSVVQGSSTEAFF. Using reference TRBV29-1 and TRBJ1-1 for the parts outside the CDR3, the full variable domain is SAVISQKPSRDICQRGTSLTIQCQVDSQVTMMFWYRQQPGQSLTLIATANQGSEATYESGFVIDKFPISRPNLTFSTLTVSNMSPEDSSIYLCSVVQGSSTEAFFGQGTRLTVV.

This rearrangement joins TRBV7-9 to TRBJ2-6, with unresolved D. V lost 5 bases and J lost 4, with 15 bases in between. The CDR3 is 16 amino acids. The germline CDR1 and CDR2 sequences are SEHNR and FQNEAQ (reference sequence). CDR3 region: CASSPLGPPGANVLTF. The CDR3 coding sequence is TGTGCCAGCAGCCCGCTAGGGCCACCCGGGGCCAACGTCCTGACTTTC.

This clonotype was seen a handful of times. A much larger clone is a single base away; this may be a read error. The V and J genes are TRBV24-1 and TRBJ2-7; D may be TRBD2 (5 bases). Germline-derived CDR1 and CDR2 are KGHDR and SFDVKD. V was cut by 4 bases and J by 7 bases, with 13 bases left in between. The CDR3 totals 13 residues. CDR3 nucleotide sequence: TGTGCCACCAGTGACGGGGTTTACAATGAGCAGTACTTC. Encoded protein: CATSDGVYNEQYF.

This clonotype was recorded at least ten times. J is TRBJ2-1 and V is TRBV6-2 or TRBV6-3; no reliable D call. The CDR3 is made up of 17 amino acids. V lost 1 base, J lost 0 bases, and 13 bases lay in between. The germline V gene encodes CDR1 MNHEY and CDR2 SVGEGT. CDR3 amino acids: CASSYFRRPFSYNEQFF. CDR3 sequence (DNA): TGTGCCAGCAGTTACTTTCGCAGGCCTTTCTCCTACAATGAGCAGTTCTTC.

A note on this clonotype: A much larger clone lies a single base off, so this may be a read error. The rearrangement joins TRBV6-2 or TRBV6-3 to TRBJ1-2; D may be TRBD1 (6 bases). This CDR3 region has 15 residues. The germline V gene encodes CDR1 MNHEY and CDR2 SVGEGT. In nucleotides, the CDR3 is TGTGCCAGCAGTTACGCAGGACAGAGGCTCTATGGCTACGCCTTC. This translates into CASSYAGQRLYGYAF.

In this sample, this clonotype turned up many times. The chain has TRBV5-4 and TRBJ1-2; D is unresolved. V lost 2 bases and J lost 6, with 8 bases in between. Per the germline V gene, CDR1 is SGHNT and CDR2 is YYREEE (reference sequence). The length of the CDR3 is 12 residues. CDR3: CASSFDQNGYTF. The CDR3 region has the DNA TGTGCCAGCAGCTTCGATCAAAATGGCTACACCTTC.

Ten or more counts support this clonotype. This chain joins TRBV7-3 and TRBJ1-6; D not resolved. Trimming cost V 0 bases and J 8 bases, with 8 bases left between them. CDR3 size: 14 residues. Germline V gene lookup returns CDR1 SGHTA and CDR2 FQGTGA. CDR3 region: CASSLTAGDSPLHF. DNA of the CDR3: TGTGCCAGCAGCTTAACGGCGGGAGATTCACCCCTCCACTTT.

This clonotype was detected ten times or more. J is TRBJ2-3 and V is TRBV5-6; tentatively, D is TRBD2 (6 bases). CDR3 length: 16 amino acids. The germline CDR1 and CDR2 sequences are SGHDT and YYEEEE. Deletions cut 3 bases from V and 1 base from J, with 15 bases between. For the CDR3, the DNA is TGTGCCAGCAGCTACCCTATGGGGGGTGGCACAGATACGCAGTATTTT. Amino acid sequence: CASSYPMGGGTDTQYF.